The 30 T cell receptor beta chains presented below share a single source sample, sequenced in a study of cytomegalovirus exposure and HLA in healthy donors. Clones were read by immunoSEQ multiplex PCR, and TCRdb kept only the in-frame ones, dropping some. The sample has more than 250,000 clones, about 92% seen once. Sequenced sample: PBMCs. Receptor source: a young woman in good health and CMV-seronegative.

The J gene is TRBJ2-2, the V gene TRBV4-1; 11 bases line up with TRBD2. The CDR3 is 17 amino acids. After removal of 1 base from V and 4 bases from J, the junction contained 5 bases not matched to a gene. Germline lookup yields CDR1 MGHRA and CDR2 YSYEKL. The CDR3 DNA reads TGCGCCAGCAGCCAAGGATCTAGCGGGAGGCGCACCGGGGAGCTGTTTTTT. The encoded protein is CASSQGSSGRRTGELFF.

The V call is TRBV9, the J call TRBJ2-4; TRBD2 aligns across 10 bases. CDR1 is SGDLS, CDR2 YYNGEE, per germline. V was pared by 3 bases and J by 2 bases, with 8 bases of the junction left unmatched. This CDR3 has 17 amino acids. The CDR3 here is CASSETSGLSPKNIQYF. The CDR3 coding sequence is TGTGCCAGCAGCGAGACTAGCGGGCTCTCCCCCAAAAACATTCAGTACTTC.

The chain joins TRBV5-4 to TRBJ2-1; a weak D match, TRBD1 (5 bases). V dropped 4 bases and J dropped 8 bases, with 7 bases sitting between them. This CDR3 comprises 11 residues. Looked up from germline, CDR1 is SGHNT and CDR2 is YYREEE (reference sequence). The CDR3 coding sequence is TGTGCCAGCAGCCCAGGGTATGAGCAGTTCTTC. Its protein is CASSPGYEQFF. Supplemented by reference TRBV5-4 and TRBJ2-1, the full variable domain reads ETGVTQSPTHLIKTRGQQVTLRCSSQSGHNTVSWYQQALGQGPQFIFQYYREEENGRGNFPPRFSGLQFPNYSSELNVNALELDDSALYLCASSPGYEQFFGPGTRLTVL.

V usage is TRBV11-3 and J usage is TRBJ2-7, with D perhaps assigned TRBD1 or TRBD2 (7 bases each). CDR1 and CDR2 (germline): SGHNT, YENEEA. V was pared by 1 base and J by 2 bases, with 9 bases between. The CDR3 extends over 14 amino acids. This CDR3 reads CASSLAGGAYEQYF. The DNA for the CDR3 is TGTGCCAGCAGCTTAGCAGGGGGGGCCTACGAGCAGTACTTC.

The gene calls are TRBV27 and TRBJ2-2, with D possibly matching TRBD1 (6 bases). Germline values: CDR1 MNHEY, CDR2 SMNVEV (reference sequence). Trimming took off 2 bases at V and 4 bases at J, with 8 bases between the two ends. The CDR3 is made up of 14 amino acids. CDR3 loop: CASSLRGFTGELFF. CDR3 in DNA: TGTGCCAGCAGTTTAAGGGGGTTCACCGGGGAGCTGTTTTTT.

The genes are TRBV2 and TRBJ2-7, with D unclear. The CDR3 length is 12 residues. CDR1 and CDR2 from the germline V gene are SNHLY and FYNNEI. The V and J ends lost 8 bases and 3 bases respectively, with 11 bases between them. CDR3: CASVTELYEQYF. The CDR3 coding sequence is TGTGCCAGCGTGACGGAACTCTACGAGCAGTACTTC.

The chain links TRBV29-1 to TRBJ1-5; maybe TRBD1 (5 bases). The CDR3 sequence is 13 residues long. Deletions cut 4 bases from V and 9 bases from J, with 16 bases between. Germline CDR1 is SQVTM and CDR2 is ANQGSEA. The DNA of the CDR3 is TGCAGCGTTGGGCAGGGACCCTCCTTGCCCCAGCATTTT. Residues: CSVGQGPSLPQHF.

V usage is TRBV7-2 and J usage is TRBJ1-5, with unresolved D. The germline V gene has CDR1 SGHTA and CDR2 FQGNSA. V was pared by 6 bases and J by 4 bases, with 13 bases between. The CDR3 is made up of 14 amino acids. This CDR3 is CASSLASGNQPQHF. The CDR3 bases are TGTGCCAGCAGTTTGGCGTCGGGGAATCAGCCCCAGCATTTT.

The rearrangement uses TRBV7-7 and TRBJ2-1, with TRBD2 matching over 11 bases. The CDR3 consists of 15 residues. With V trimmed by 2 bases and J by 8 bases, 5 bases remained unmatched. The germline gives CDR1 SSHAT, CDR2 FNYEAQ (reference sequence). CDR3 region: CASSLLAGGGDEQFF. The CDR3 nucleotides read TGTGCCAGCAGCTTATTAGCGGGAGGGGGCGATGAGCAGTTCTTC.

This clone was detected only a few times. The J gene is TRBJ2-6, the V gene TRBV28, with D uncertain. From germline, CDR1 is MDHEN and CDR2 SYDVKM. CDR3 length: 12 amino acids. The V and J ends lost 5 bases and 12 bases respectively, with 11 bases between them. The CDR3 DNA reads TGTGCCAGCAGTCCGACGGCGGCCGTCCTGACTTTC. It specifies CASSPTAAVLTF.

The chain links TRBV19 to TRBJ2-1, with D hard to call. Trimming stripped 6 bases from V and 0 bases from J, with 6 bases between. Germline CDR1 reads LNHDA; CDR2 reads SQIVND (reference sequence). CDR3 size: 13 residues. CDR3 region: CASSPFSYNEQFF. CDR3 bases: TGTGCCAGTAGCCCTTTCTCCTACAATGAGCAGTTCTTC. Based on the CDR3 plus reference TRBV19 and TRBJ2-1, the full variable domain is DGGITQSPKYLFRKEGQNVTLSCEQNLNHDAMYWYRQDPGQGLRLIYYSQIVNDFQKGDIAEGYSVSREKKESFPLTVTSAQKNPTAFYLCASSPFSYNEQFFGPGTRLTVL.

The chain employs TRBV7-2 and TRBJ2-1, with 7 bases matching TRBD2. The CDR3 contains 16 residues. V lost 1 base, J lost 4 bases, and 7 bases stayed unmatched. Germline V gene lookup returns CDR1 SGHTA and CDR2 FQGNSA. The CDR3 loop is CASSLEAGVSYNEQFF. As DNA, the CDR3 is TGTGCCAGCAGCTTAGAGGCGGGAGTATCATACAATGAGCAGTTCTTC.

CDR3 bases: TGTGCCAGTACCGAAGCGGCCGCCGCCTTCAATGAGCAGTTCTTC. Amino acids: CASTEAAAAFNEQFF. This chain links TRBV19 with TRBJ2-1, with D possibly being TRBD2 (5 bases). V lost 7 bases to trimming and J lost 6 bases, with 19 bases between them. This CDR3 contains 15 residues. Germline CDR1 reads LNHDA; CDR2 reads SQIVND (reference sequence).

The genes are TRBV30 and TRBJ2-7, with D possibly being TRBD1 (6 bases). CDR3 size: 16 residues. Trimming removed 3 bases at V and 8 bases at J, with 26 bases between. The germline V gene has CDR1 GTSNPN and CDR2 SVGIG (reference sequence). CDR3 nucleotide sequence: TGTGCCTGGAGCTTAAAAGGGGCAGGGGCGGTAAGGCAGCAGTACTTC. Its protein is CAWSLKGAGAVRQQYF.

CDR3 sequence: CASSIPRTSGQETQYF. CDR3 nucleotide sequence: TGTGCCAGTAGTATACCTCGGACTAGCGGTCAAGAGACCCAGTACTTC. The chain has TRBV19 and TRBJ2-5; 10 bases align to TRBD2. With 2 bases clipped from V and 2 bases from J, the junction kept 5 bases outside the gene matches. CDR1 and CDR2 (germline): LNHDA, SQIVND (reference sequence). The CDR3 extends over 16 amino acids.

This chain uses TRBV6-1 with TRBJ1-5; D not certain. Germline V gene sequence: CDR1 MNHNS, CDR2 SASEGT. V lost 2 bases and J 4 bases, leaving 12 bases between the germline ends. The CDR3 spans 15 residues. The CDR3 sequence: CASSELAAPNQPQHF. The CDR3, as DNA: TGTGCCAGCAGTGAACTGGCAGCCCCAAATCAGCCCCAGCATTTT.

J is TRBJ2-7 and V is TRBV11-3; 8 bases are shared with TRBD1. Trimming at V came to 6 bases and at J to 7 bases, leaving 8 bases not matched to a gene. CDR1 is SGHNT, CDR2 YENEEA, per germline. CDR3 length: 13 residues. CDR3 DNA sequence: TGTGCCAGCAGGCCAGGGGGCGCGGGGGAGCAGTACTTC. Translated: CASRPGGAGEQYF.

This clone was detected only once. V usage is TRBV27 and J usage is TRBJ2-7; TRBD1 aligns across 9 bases. The CDR3 runs to 14 residues. J was trimmed by 3 bases and V by 5 bases; bases with no gene match: 5. From germline, CDR1 is MNHEY and CDR2 SMNVEV (reference sequence). CDR3 coding DNA: TGTGCCAGCAGTATCGGGACAGGGATCTACGAGCAGTACTTC. Its translation is CASSIGTGIYEQYF.

The chain joins TRBV15 to TRBJ1-2; D is unresolved. The germline V gene encodes CDR1 LNHNV and CDR2 YYDKDF (reference sequence). Trimming stripped 0 bases from V and 4 bases from J, with 12 bases between. The CDR3 is 15 residues long. The CDR3 coding sequence is TGTGCCACCAGCAGAGATTCCGGCAGCCTCTATGGCTACACCTTC. Residues: CATSRDSGSLYGYTF. Combining the CDR3 with reference TRBV15 and TRBJ1-2 gives the whole variable domain DAMVIQNPRYQVTQFGKPVTLSCSQTLNHNVMYWYQQKSSQAPKLLFHYYDKDFNNEADTPDNFQSRRPNTSFCFLDIRSPGLGDTAMYLCATSRDSGSLYGYTFGSGTRLTVV.

This chain joins TRBV12-1 and TRBJ2-7; TRBD2 reflects the table's D call only, with no check against the DNA. TRBV12-1 is reported as a pseudogene. The length of the CDR3 is 16 residues. CDR3 bases: TGTGCCAGCAGTCCTCCTTTCTTGAGGCTCCGAAATGAGCAGTACTTC. Its translation: CASSPPFLRLRNEQYF.

The chain has TRBV7-9 and TRBJ1-5; 8 nucleotides match TRBD1. The CDR3 runs to 15 residues. V lost 4 bases to trimming and J lost 5 bases; unmatched junction nucleotides: 7. The germline gives CDR1 SEHNR, CDR2 FQNEAQ (reference sequence). The CDR3 DNA is TGTGCCAGCAGCTCCGCAGGGGGCGCCGATCAGCCCCAGCATTTT. Residues: CASSSAGGADQPQHF.

The genes are TRBV28 and TRBJ1-5, with a weak D call TRBD1 (6 bases). The germline CDR1 and CDR2 sequences are MDHEN and SYDVKM. Trimming took off 6 bases at V and 6 bases at J, with 15 bases between the two ends. CDR3 length: 14 amino acids. The CDR3 here is CASSDRTGFQPQHF. Written as DNA, the CDR3 is TGTGCCAGCAGCGACCGAACAGGGTTTCAGCCCCAGCATTTT.

The chain couples TRBV27 to TRBJ2-5, with 10 bases that match TRBD2. V shed 5 bases and J 3 bases; nucleotides not matched to a gene: 0. The CDR3 runs 13 residues. Germline V lookup: CDR1 MNHEY, CDR2 SMNVEV (reference sequence). The CDR3 sequence is CASSGLAEETQYF. The DNA for the CDR3 is TGTGCCAGCAGTGGACTAGCGGAAGAGACCCAGTACTTC.

The chain is built from TRBV10-3 and TRBJ2-7; no definite D call. V was cut by 4 bases and J by 0 bases, with 16 bases left in between. The CDR3 is 16 amino acids. CDR1 and CDR2 (germline): ENHRY, SYGVKD. The DNA of the CDR3 is TGTGCCATCAGTGGATATGACGGGCGCCGCTCCTACGAGCAGTACTTC. This codes for CAISGYDGRRSYEQYF.

The chain employs TRBV7-7 and TRBJ2-1; 9 positions match TRBD2. Germline V gene lookup returns CDR1 SSHAT and CDR2 FNYEAQ (reference sequence). The length of the CDR3 is 17 residues. The V and J ends lost 5 bases and 5 bases, in that order; junction bases with no gene match: 13. The CDR3 reads CASSEALAGLPNNEQFF. CDR3 in DNA: TGTGCCAGCAGCGAAGCTCTAGCGGGACTACCGAACAATGAGCAGTTCTTC.

This rearrangement joins TRBV5-4 to TRBJ2-7; TRBD2 aligns across 7 bases. The germline gives CDR1 SGHNT, CDR2 YYREEE (reference sequence). The CDR3 has 15 residues. Germline trimming cut 1 base from V and 4 bases from J; bases unmatched to any gene: 8. CDR3 bases: TGTGCCAGCAGCTTGTCTAGCGGCCTTCGATACGAGCAGTACTTC. Protein product: CASSLSSGLRYEQYF.

This chain joins TRBV25-1 and TRBJ1-2; D may be TRBD1 (5 bases). Trimming removed 6 bases at V and 2 bases at J, with 10 bases between. The CDR3 spans 13 residues. Per the germline V gene, CDR1 is MGHDK and CDR2 is SYGVNS. The CDR3 loop reads CASSLQENYGYTF. The CDR3 coding sequence is TGTGCCAGCAGCCTACAGGAAAACTATGGCTACACCTTC.

This chain connects TRBV4-2 to TRBJ2-7; 10 bases are a match to TRBD2. The CDR3 sequence is 18 residues long. Germline CDR1 LGHNA, CDR2 YNFKEQ. The V and J ends lost 0 bases and 4 bases, in that order; junction bases with no gene match: 12. CDR3 sequence: CASSQERFRTSGTYEQYF. In nucleotides, the CDR3 is TGTGCCAGCAGCCAAGAAAGGTTCAGGACTAGCGGTACGTACGAGCAGTACTTC.

The chain has TRBV30 and TRBJ2-7; TRBD1 matches at 8 bases. The CDR3 is made up of 14 amino acids. Germline values: CDR1 GTSNPN, CDR2 SVGIG (reference sequence). Trimming at V came to 7 bases and at J to 3 bases, leaving 11 bases not matched to a gene. For the CDR3, the DNA is TGTGCCTCCACACAGGGGGGATCGGGCTACGAGCAGTACTTC. As protein: CASTQGGSGYEQYF.

The chain is built from TRBV11-2 and TRBJ2-7, with TRBD2 matching over 11 bases. CDR3 length: 14 amino acids. Trimming cost V 4 bases and J 4 bases; bases outside gene matches: 3. Germline V gene data show CDR1 as SGHAT and CDR2 as FQNNGV. The DNA for the CDR3 is TGTGCCAGCAGCTCAGCTAGCGGGAGGTACGAGCAGTACTTC. As protein: CASSSASGRYEQYF.